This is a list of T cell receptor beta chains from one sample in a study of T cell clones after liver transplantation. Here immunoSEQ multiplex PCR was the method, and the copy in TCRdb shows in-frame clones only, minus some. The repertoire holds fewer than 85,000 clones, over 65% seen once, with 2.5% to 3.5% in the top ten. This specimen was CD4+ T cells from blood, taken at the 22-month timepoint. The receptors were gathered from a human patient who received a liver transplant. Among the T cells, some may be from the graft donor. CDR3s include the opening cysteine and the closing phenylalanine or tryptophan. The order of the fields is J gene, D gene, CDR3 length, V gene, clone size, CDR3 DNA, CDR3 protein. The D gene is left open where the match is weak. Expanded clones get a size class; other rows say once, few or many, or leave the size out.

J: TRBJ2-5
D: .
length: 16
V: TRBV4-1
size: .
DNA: TGCGCCAGCAGCCAAGATAGGGGTGAGCCGGAAGAGACCCAGTACTTC
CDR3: CASSQDRGEPEETQYF

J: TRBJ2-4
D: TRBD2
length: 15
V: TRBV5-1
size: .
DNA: TGCGCCAGCAGCTTGGAATTAGCGGGGGAAAACATTCAGTACTTC
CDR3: CASSLELAGENIQYF

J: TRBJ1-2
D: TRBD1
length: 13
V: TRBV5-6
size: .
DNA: TGTGCCAGCAGCAAGGGACAGAACTATGGCTACACCTTC
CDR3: CASSKGQNYGYTF

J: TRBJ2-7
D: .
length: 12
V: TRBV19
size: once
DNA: TGTGCCAGTAGTAGCAGGGATGGGGAGGAGTACTTC
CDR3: CASSSRDGEEYF

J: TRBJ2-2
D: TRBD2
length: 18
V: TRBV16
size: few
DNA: TGTGCCAGCAGCCGCAATCTACGTGGCGGGGGTAACACCGGGGAGCTGTTTTTT
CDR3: CASSRNLRGGGNTGELFF

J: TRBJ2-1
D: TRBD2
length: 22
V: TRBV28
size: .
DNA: TGTGCCAGCAGTGGAGCTTCCGGGCCTGGGACTAGCGGGAGGTCCTACTACAATGAGCAGTTCTTC
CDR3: CASSGASGPGTSGRSYYNEQFF

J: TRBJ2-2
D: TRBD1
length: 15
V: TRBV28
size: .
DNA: TGTGCCAGCAGAGCCGGGACAGTTAACACCGGGGAGCTGTTTTTT
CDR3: CASRAGTVNTGELFF

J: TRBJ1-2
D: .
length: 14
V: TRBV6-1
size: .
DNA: TGTGCCAGCAGAAGGACTTCTGACGACTATGGCTACACCTTC
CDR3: CASRRTSDDYGYTF

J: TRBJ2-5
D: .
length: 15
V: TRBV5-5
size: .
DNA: TGTGCCAGCAGCCCCCGGGACTCCCCATGGGAGACCCAGTACTTC
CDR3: CASSPRDSPWETQYF

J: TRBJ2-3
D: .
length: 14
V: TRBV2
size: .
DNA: TGTGCCAGCAGTGAGAGTAGCGGCACAGATACGCAGTATTTT
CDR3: CASSESSGTDTQYF

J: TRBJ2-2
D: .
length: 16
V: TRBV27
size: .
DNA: TGTGCCAGCAGTTTATCCGGACAAGTGAACACCGGGGAGCTGTTTTTT
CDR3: CASSLSGQVNTGELFF

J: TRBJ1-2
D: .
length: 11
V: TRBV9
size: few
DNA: TGTGCCAGTAGGGGAAACAGGGGCTACACCTTC
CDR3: CASRGNRGYTF

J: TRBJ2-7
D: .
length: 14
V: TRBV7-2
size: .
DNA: TGTGCCAGCAGCTCTAAACCGGGACCAGTCGAGCAGTACTTC
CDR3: CASSSKPGPVEQYF

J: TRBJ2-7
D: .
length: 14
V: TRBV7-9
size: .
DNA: TGTGCCAGCAGCCCTGGGGGGAATAAGTTCGAGCAGTACTTC
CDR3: CASSPGGNKFEQYF

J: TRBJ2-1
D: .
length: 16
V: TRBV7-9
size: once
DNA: TGTGCCAGCAGCTTAGAAGGGGGAGGGCCAGCCAATGAGCAGTTCTTC
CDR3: CASSLEGGGPANEQFF

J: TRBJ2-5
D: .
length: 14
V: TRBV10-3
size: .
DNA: TGTGCCATCAGTGGCAACAGGGACCAAGAGACCCAGTACTTC
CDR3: CAISGNRDQETQYF

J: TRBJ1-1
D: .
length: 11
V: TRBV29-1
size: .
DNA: TGCAGCGTTGAAGATGGGGGGAGGGCTTTCTTT
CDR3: CSVEDGGRAFF

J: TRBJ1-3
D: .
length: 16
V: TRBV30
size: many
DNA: TGTGCCTGGAGTGCGAGCGGGGGCACGCCTGGAAACACCATATATTTT
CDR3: CAWSASGGTPGNTIYF

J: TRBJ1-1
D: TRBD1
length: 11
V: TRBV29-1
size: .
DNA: TGCAGCGTTCCAGGGGGGACTGAAGCTTTCTTT
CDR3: CSVPGGTEAFF

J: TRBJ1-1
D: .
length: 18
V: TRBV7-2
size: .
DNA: TGTGCCAGCAGCACCCGAGTCAGGGGTGGCGTGGTGGACACTGAAGCTTTCTTT
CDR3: CASSTRVRGGVVDTEAFF

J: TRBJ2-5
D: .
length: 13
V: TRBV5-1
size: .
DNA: TGCGCCAGCAGCTTGGGAGGGGAAGAGACCCAGTACTTC
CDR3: CASSLGGEETQYF

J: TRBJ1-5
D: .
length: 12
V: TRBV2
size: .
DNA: TGTGCCAGCAGTGAAGGGTATCAGCCCCAGCATTTT
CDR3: CASSEGYQPQHF

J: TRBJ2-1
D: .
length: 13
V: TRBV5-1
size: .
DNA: TGCGCCAGCAGCTTCTGGGGGGAGAATGAGCAGTTCTTC
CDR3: CASSFWGENEQFF

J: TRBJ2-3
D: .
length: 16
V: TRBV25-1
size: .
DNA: TGTGCCAGCAGTGACTCGCTTCACCAAAGCACAGATACGCAGTATTTT
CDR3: CASSDSLHQSTDTQYF

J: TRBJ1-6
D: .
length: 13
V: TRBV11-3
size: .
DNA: TGTGCCAGCAGCTTAGACCCGGATTCACCCCTCCACTTT
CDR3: CASSLDPDSPLHF

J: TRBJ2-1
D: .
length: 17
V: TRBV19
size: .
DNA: TGTGCCAGTAGTCTATTACAGGGCCCCAGCTCCTACAATGAGCAGTTCTTC
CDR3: CASSLLQGPSSYNEQFF

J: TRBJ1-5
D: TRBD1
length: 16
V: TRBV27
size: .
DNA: TGTGCCAGCAGTGCAATTCCGGGACAGAGCAATCAGCCCCAGCATTTT
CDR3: CASSAIPGQSNQPQHF

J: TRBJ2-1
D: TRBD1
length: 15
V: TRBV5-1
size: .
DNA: TGCGCCAGCAGCCCCGGACAGGGGTCCTACAATGAGCAGTTCTTC
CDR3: CASSPGQGSYNEQFF

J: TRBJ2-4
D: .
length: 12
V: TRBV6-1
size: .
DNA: TGTGCCAGCAGTGAAAGGCTAACGATCCAGTACTTC
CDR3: CASSERLTIQYF

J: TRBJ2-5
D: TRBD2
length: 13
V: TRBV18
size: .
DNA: TGTGCCAGCTCACGGGGAGGGCTGGAGACCCAGTACTTC
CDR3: CASSRGGLETQYF

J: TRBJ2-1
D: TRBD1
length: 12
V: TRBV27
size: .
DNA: TGTGCCAGCAGAGACAGGGGTGGTGAGCAGTTCTTC
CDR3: CASRDRGGEQFF

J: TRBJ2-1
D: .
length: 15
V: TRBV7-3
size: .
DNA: TGTGCCAGCAGCCTTGACCGTGGGATATACAATGAGCAGTTCTTC
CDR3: CASSLDRGIYNEQFF

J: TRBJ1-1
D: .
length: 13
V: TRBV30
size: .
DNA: TGTGCCGGGGCCGCAAAGAGGGACACTGAAGCTTTCTTT
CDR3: CAGAAKRDTEAFF

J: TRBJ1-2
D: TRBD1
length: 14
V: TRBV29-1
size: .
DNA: TGCAGCGTTGAAGAGAGCCCGGGACAGATGAACTACACCTTC
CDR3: CSVEESPGQMNYTF

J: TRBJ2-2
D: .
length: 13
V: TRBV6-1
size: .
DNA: TGTGCCAGCCGACGCTCTAGGACCGGGGAGCTGTTTTTT
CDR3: CASRRSRTGELFF

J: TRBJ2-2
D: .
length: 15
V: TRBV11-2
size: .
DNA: TGTGCCAGCAGCTTCGGTTTGGTTGACACCGGGGAGCTGTTTTTT
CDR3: CASSFGLVDTGELFF

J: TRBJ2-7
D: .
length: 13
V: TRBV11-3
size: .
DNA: TGTGCCAGCAGCTTAGTCCTGGGAGGCGAGCAGTACTTC
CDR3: CASSLVLGGEQYF

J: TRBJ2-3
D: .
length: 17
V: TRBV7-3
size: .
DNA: TGTGCCAGCAGCTTATCCCGAGTAGCGCCTAGCACAGATACGCAGTATTTT
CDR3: CASSLSRVAPSTDTQYF